Shown below are 8 T cell receptor beta chains from a single sample sequenced in a study of shared clonotypes between healthy human individuals. The data were produced by immunoSEQ multiplex PCR, yet TCRdb's version contains in-frame clones alone and is incomplete. This sample has approximately 500,000 clones, with 81% found just once. Sequencing input: PBMCs. These receptors were obtained from a woman in her forties in good health. Some clones in this sample may be carry-over from other donors' samples.

The rearrangement joins TRBV13 to TRBJ2-3; weak D call: TRBD1 (6 bases). Trimming cost V 7 bases and J 3 bases, with 17 bases left between them. Germline V CDR1 and CDR2: PRHDT, FYEKMQ (reference sequence). There are 15 residues in the CDR3. DNA for the CDR3: TGTGCCAGCACCTTCAGGGGAGCGGCGACAGATACGCAGTATTTT. Its translation: CASTFRGAATDTQYF.

Many counts were recorded for this clone. The same CDR3 can be traced to other DNA sequences in this sample. This chain connects TRBV19 to TRBJ1-5; no clear D gene. V lost 5 bases and J lost 0, with 2 bases in between. The CDR3 runs to 12 residues. In germline, CDR1 is LNHDA, CDR2 SQIVND (reference sequence). The CDR3 nucleotides are TGTGCCAGTAGTCTTAGCAATCAGCCCCAGCATTTT. Residues: CASSLSNQPQHF.

The chain is built from TRBV5-1 and TRBJ2-3; perhaps TRBD2 as D (6 bases). The V and J ends lost 0 bases and 4 bases respectively, with 9 bases between them. CDR1 is SGHRS, CDR2 YFSETQ, per germline. This CDR3 has 14 amino acids. The CDR3 spells CASSLDLAADTQYF. DNA for the CDR3: TGCGCCAGCAGCTTGGATTTAGCGGCAGATACGCAGTATTTT.

This clone was counted only a few times. This could be a read error, since a much larger clone is one nucleotide away. The chain has TRBV10-2 and TRBJ2-7; possibly TRBD1 for D (6 bases). CDR3 size: 14 residues. The germline V gene encodes CDR1 WSHSY and CDR2 SAAADI. V was shortened by 2 bases and J by 6 bases, with 14 bases between the two germline ends. The CDR3 loop is CASSEAGTTCEQYF. The CDR3 DNA reads as TGCGCCAGCAGTGAGGCCGGGACAACCTGCGAGCAGTACTTC.

This clone was found once. The chain recombines TRBV6-4 with TRBJ2-2; tentative D call: TRBD1 (5 bases). The CDR3 contains 14 residues. CDR1 and CDR2 (germline): MRHNA, SNTAGT. V dropped 0 bases and J dropped 7 bases, with 9 bases sitting between them. DNA of the CDR3: TGTGCCAGCAGTGACTCGGTAGGGGTCGGGGAGCTGTTTTTT. It specifies CASSDSVGVGELFF.

The chain recombines TRBV7-9 with TRBJ1-1; D is unclear. Per the germline V gene, CDR1 is SEHNR and CDR2 is FQNEAQ (reference sequence). The V end was cut by 3 bases, the J end by 1 base, with 21 bases between. This CDR3 spans 18 amino acids. CDR3 sequence: CASSLDGATNRTNTEAFF. The DNA of the CDR3 is TGTGCCAGCAGCTTGGACGGAGCCACTAATCGTACGAACACTGAAGCTTTCTTT.

The chain couples TRBV5-1 to TRBJ2-2; D not resolved. The CDR3 consists of 15 residues. CDR1 and CDR2 from the germline V gene are SGHRS and YFSETQ. The V end was cut by 5 bases, the J end by 0 bases, with 11 bases between. CDR3 bases: TGCGCCAGCAGTTACAGCAAACCGAACACCGGGGAGCTGTTTTTT. This translates into CASSYSKPNTGELFF.

The gene calls are TRBV7-2 and TRBJ1-1; D perhaps matches TRBD1 (6 bases). CDR3 length: 14 residues. The V and J ends lost 0 bases and 7 bases respectively, with 12 bases between them. Germline V gene sequence: CDR1 SGHTA, CDR2 FQGNSA. The CDR3 region is CASSLARQGLEAFF. The CDR3 region has the DNA TGTGCCAGCAGCTTAGCCCGGCAGGGGCTTGAAGCTTTCTTT.